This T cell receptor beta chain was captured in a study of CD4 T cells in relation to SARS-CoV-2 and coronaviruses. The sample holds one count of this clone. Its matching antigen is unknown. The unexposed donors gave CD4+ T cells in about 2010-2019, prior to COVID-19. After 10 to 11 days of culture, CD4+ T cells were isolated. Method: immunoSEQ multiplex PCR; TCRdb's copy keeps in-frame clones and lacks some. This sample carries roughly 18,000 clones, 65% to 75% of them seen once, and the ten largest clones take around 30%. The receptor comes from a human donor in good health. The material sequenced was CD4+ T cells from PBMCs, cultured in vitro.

CDR3 coding DNA: TGTGCCAGCACCCCAGCGGGCAATCAGCCCCAGCATTTT. Amino acid sequence: CASTPAGNQPQHF. The chain employs TRBV28 and TRBJ1-5; D not certain. The CDR3 sequence is 13 residues long. CDR1 is MDHEN and CDR2 is SYDVKM in the germline V gene. Trimming cost V 7 bases and J 2 bases, with 9 bases left between them.